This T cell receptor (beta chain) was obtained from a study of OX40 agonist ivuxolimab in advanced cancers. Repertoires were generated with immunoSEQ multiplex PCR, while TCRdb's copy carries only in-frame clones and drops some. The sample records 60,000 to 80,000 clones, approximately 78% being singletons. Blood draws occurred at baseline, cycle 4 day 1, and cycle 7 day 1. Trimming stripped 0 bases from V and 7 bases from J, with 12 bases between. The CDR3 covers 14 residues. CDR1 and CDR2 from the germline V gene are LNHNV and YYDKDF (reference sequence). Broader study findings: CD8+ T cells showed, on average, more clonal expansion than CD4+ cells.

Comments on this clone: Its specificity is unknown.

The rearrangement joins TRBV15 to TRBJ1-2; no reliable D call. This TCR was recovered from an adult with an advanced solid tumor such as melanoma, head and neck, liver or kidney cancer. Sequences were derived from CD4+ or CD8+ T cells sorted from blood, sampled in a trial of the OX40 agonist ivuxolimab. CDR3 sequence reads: CATSRDRGDPGYTF. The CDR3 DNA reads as TGTGCCACCAGCAGAGATCGCGGGGATCCTGGCTACACCTTC.